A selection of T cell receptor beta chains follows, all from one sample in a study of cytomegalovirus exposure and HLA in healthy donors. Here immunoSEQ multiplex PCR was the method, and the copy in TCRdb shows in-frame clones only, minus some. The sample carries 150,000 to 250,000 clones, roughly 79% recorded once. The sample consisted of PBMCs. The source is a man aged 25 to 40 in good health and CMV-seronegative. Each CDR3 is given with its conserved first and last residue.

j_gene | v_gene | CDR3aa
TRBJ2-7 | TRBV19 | CASSIEASSGEQYF
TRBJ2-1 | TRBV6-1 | CASSERGLAAREFF
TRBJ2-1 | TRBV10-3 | CAISDPRLAGTKNEQFF
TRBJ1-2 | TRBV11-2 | CASSLSSGRYGYTF
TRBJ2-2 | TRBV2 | CASSWDSGTGELFF
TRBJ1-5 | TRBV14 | CASSHLNQPQHF
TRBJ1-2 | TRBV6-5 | CASSSQGGGYYGYTF
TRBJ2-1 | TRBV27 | CASSPTGLAGVGEQFF
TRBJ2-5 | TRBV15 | CATSRGTGGETQYF
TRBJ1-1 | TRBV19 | CASSIGFGQNTEAFF
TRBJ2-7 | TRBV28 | CASSLSIGTSGHRTYEQYF
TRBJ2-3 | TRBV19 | CASSTRLADTQYF
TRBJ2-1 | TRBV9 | CASSTPHRHEQFF
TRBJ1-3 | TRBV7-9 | CASSSSGTGQNTIYF
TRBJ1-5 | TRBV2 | CASSYILNSNQPQHF
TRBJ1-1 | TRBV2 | CASRGAQGFTEAFF